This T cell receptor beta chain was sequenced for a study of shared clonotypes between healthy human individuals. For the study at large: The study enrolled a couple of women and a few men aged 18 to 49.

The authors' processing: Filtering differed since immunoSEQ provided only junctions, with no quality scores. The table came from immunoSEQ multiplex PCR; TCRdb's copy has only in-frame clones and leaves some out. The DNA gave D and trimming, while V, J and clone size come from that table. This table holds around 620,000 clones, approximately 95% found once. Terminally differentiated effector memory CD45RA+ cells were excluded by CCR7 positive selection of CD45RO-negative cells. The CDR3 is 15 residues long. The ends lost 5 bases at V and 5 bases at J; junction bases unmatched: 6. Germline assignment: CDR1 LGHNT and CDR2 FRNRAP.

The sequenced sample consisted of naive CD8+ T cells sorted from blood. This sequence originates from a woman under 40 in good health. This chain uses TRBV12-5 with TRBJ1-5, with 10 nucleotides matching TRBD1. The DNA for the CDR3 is TGTGCTAGTGGTGGGGAGGGACAGGGGCATCAGCCCCAGCATTTT. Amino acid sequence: CASGGEGQGHQPQHF.